One sample yielded the 27 T cell receptor beta chains listed below, sequenced in a study of blood T cell repertoires in COVID-19. The repertoire was sequenced with immunoSEQ multiplex PCR; TCRdb's copy has only in-frame clones and lacks some. This sample has 35,000 to 50,000 clones; approximately 85% occur once, and the top ten carry less than 15%. Sequences were obtained from peripheral blood. These receptors were obtained from a human donor in a cohort sampled during active COVID-19.

The chain is built from TRBV2 and TRBJ2-2; 8 bases are shared with TRBD2. Germline CDR1 is SNHLY and CDR2 is FYNNEI. The CDR3 is 13 amino acids. The V gene end was trimmed by 11 bases and the J gene end by 6 bases; junction bases not matched to a gene: 8. This CDR3 reads CAGGTSGAGELFF. CDR3 DNA sequence: TGTGCCGGCGGGACTAGTGGAGCCGGGGAGCTGTTTTTT.

V gene TRBV5-4 combines with J gene TRBJ2-1, with D maybe TRBD2 (6 bases). Germline V gives CDR1 SGHNT, CDR2 YYREEE (reference sequence). The CDR3 is 16 residues long. Trimming cost V 6 bases and J 2 bases, with 18 bases left between them. The CDR3 DNA reads as TGTGCCAGCACCCTGGAGGGTGGGCGGACCTACAATGAGCAGTTCTTC. This gives the protein CASTLEGGRTYNEQFF.

The rearrangement uses TRBV7-9 and TRBJ2-3, with 12 nucleotides matching TRBD2. V shed 5 bases and J 0 bases; nucleotides not matched to a gene: 15. This CDR3 comprises 20 residues. From germline, CDR1 is SEHNR and CDR2 FQNEAQ (reference sequence). The CDR3 loop reads CASSRHGLAGRITSTDTQYF. The CDR3 DNA follows: TGTGCCAGCAGCAGACATGGACTAGCGGGGCGAATAACTAGCACAGATACGCAGTATTTT.

The chain employs TRBV18 and TRBJ2-3; D ambiguous. The CDR3 totals 12 residues. V was pared by 6 bases and J by 6 bases, with 10 bases between. From germline, CDR1 is KGHSH and CDR2 LQKENI. The CDR3 DNA sequence: TGTGCCAGCTCTCCGGGTGGGGATACGCAGTATTTT. Amino acid sequence: CASSPGGDTQYF.

The chain recombines TRBV4-1 with TRBJ1-6, with 7 bases aligning to TRBD1. The V gene end was trimmed by 8 bases and the J gene end by 9 bases; junction bases not matched to a gene: 7. CDR3 length: 13 residues. Per the germline V gene, CDR1 is MGHRA and CDR2 is YSYEKL. Here the CDR3 DNA reads TGCGCCAGCCAGACAGGGATAGGTTCACCCCTCCACTTT. Residues: CASQTGIGSPLHF.

The chain carries TRBV4-2 and TRBJ2-7, with 9 bases matching TRBD1. The CDR3 is 14 amino acids. V dropped 1 base and J dropped 3; count of bases not matched to a gene: 1. CDR1 is LGHNA, CDR2 YNFKEQ, per germline. CDR3 sequence (DNA): TGTGCCAGCAGCCAAGGACAGGGGGTCTACGAGCAGTACTTC. Protein: CASSQGQGVYEQYF.

V gene TRBV20-1 combines with J gene TRBJ2-5; D unclear. The germline V and J ends were trimmed by 7 bases and 1 base, with 7 bases remaining between them. Germline CDR1 reads DFQATT; CDR2 reads SNEGSKA (reference sequence). The CDR3 consists of 11 residues. CDR3 loop: CSVAAQETQYF. The CDR3 DNA is TGCAGTGTAGCAGCCCAAGAGACCCAGTACTTC.

The chain has TRBV12-5 and TRBJ1-4; maybe TRBD1 (6 bases). V gave up 0 bases and J gave up 6 bases, with 17 bases separating them. Germline-derived CDR1 and CDR2 are LGHNT and FRNRAP. The CDR3 is 17 amino acids. This chain's CDR3 is CASGLVKGERSHEKLFF. In nucleotides, the CDR3 is TGTGCTAGTGGTTTGGTAAAGGGGGAGCGTTCTCATGAAAAACTGTTTTTT.

This chain joins TRBV6-4 and TRBJ2-7; tentatively, D is TRBD2 (6 bases). Looked up from germline, CDR1 is MRHNA and CDR2 is SNTAGT. V was cut by 8 bases and J by 2 bases, with 16 bases left in between. The CDR3 runs to 14 residues. CDR3 sequence: CASYESGSTYEQYF. The CDR3 DNA is TGTGCCAGCTACGAGAGCGGGTCGACCTACGAGCAGTACTTC.

V gene TRBV19 combines with J gene TRBJ2-2; the match to TRBD1 covers 7 bases. Germline CDR1 and CDR2: LNHDA and SQIVND (reference sequence). Trimming at V came to 7 bases and at J to 2 bases, leaving 7 bases not matched to a gene. This CDR3 comprises 15 residues. CDR3 in amino acids: CASIGDRVNTGELFF. The CDR3 DNA reads TGTGCCAGTATCGGGGACAGAGTAAACACCGGGGAGCTGTTTTTT. Looking up the rest from reference TRBV19 and TRBJ2-2 gives the full variable domain: DGGITQSPKYLFRKEGQNVTLSCEQNLNHDAMYWYRQDPGQGLRLIYYSQIVNDFQKGDIAEGYSVSREKKESFPLTVTSAQKNPTAFYLCASIGDRVNTGELFFGEGSRLTVL.

This clone is termed medium-sized (0.01 to 0.1%). The chain carries TRBV4-1 and TRBJ2-3; TRBD2 matches 8 bases. Germline V gene sequence: CDR1 MGHRA, CDR2 YSYEKL. J gave up 1 base and V 1 base, and 7 bases lay outside the gene matches. There are 17 residues in the CDR3. CDR3 in amino acids: CASSQGERGSGTDTQYF. The CDR3 DNA reads as TGCGCCAGCAGCCAAGGGGAGCGGGGGAGTGGCACAGATACGCAGTATTTT.

This rearrangement joins TRBV5-1 to TRBJ1-6, with TRBD1 identical over 9 bases. Trimming cost V 1 base and J 5 bases; bases outside gene matches: 1. Germline V gives CDR1 SGHRS, CDR2 YFSETQ. The CDR3 spans 15 residues. CDR3 residues: CASSLWDRDNSPLHF. CDR3 bases: TGCGCCAGCAGCTTGTGGGACAGGGATAATTCACCCCTCCACTTT.

V usage is TRBV11-2 and J usage is TRBJ2-2, with 9 positions matching TRBD1. In germline, CDR1 is SGHAT, CDR2 FQNNGV. V dropped 0 bases and J dropped 5; count of bases not matched to a gene: 4. CDR3 size: 16 residues. The CDR3 sequence is CASSLEGTGRTGELFF. Here the CDR3 DNA reads TGTGCCAGCAGCTTAGAAGGGACAGGGCGAACCGGGGAGCTGTTTTTT.

This chain connects TRBV2 to TRBJ1-1, with unresolved D. V dropped 6 bases and J dropped 7 bases, with 12 bases sitting between them. Germline V gene lookup returns CDR1 SNHLY and CDR2 FYNNEI. This CDR3 has 12 residues. CDR3 in amino acids: CASRFSVGEAFF. As DNA, the CDR3 is TGTGCCAGCAGATTCAGCGTAGGTGAAGCTTTCTTT.

The chain has TRBV5-1 and TRBJ1-4; no clear D. Germline V gives CDR1 SGHRS, CDR2 YFSETQ. There are 15 residues in the CDR3. Trimming took 0 bases from V and 7 from J, leaving 13 bases between them. The CDR3 here is CASSLGALGSEKLFF. DNA for the CDR3: TGCGCCAGCAGCTTGGGAGCACTGGGGAGTGAAAAACTGTTTTTT.

The chain uses TRBV7-3 and TRBJ2-1, with TRBD2 identical over 10 bases. This CDR3 comprises 15 residues. CDR1 and CDR2 (germline): SGHTA, FQGTGA. V lost 3 bases, J lost 7 bases, and 6 bases stayed unmatched. The CDR3 DNA reads TGTGCCAGCAGCTTTCAGCGGGGGGGCCGAAATGAGCAGTTCTTC. Protein sequence: CASSFQRGGRNEQFF.

The chain is built from TRBV28 and TRBJ1-5; 7 bases align to TRBD1. The germline gives CDR1 MDHEN, CDR2 SYDVKM. The ends lost 4 bases at V and 6 bases at J; junction bases unmatched: 12. The CDR3 totals 16 residues. The CDR3, as DNA: TGTGCCAGCAGTTCACAGGGGCGAATTGGGGGTCAGCCCCAGCATTTT. Residues: CASSSQGRIGGQPQHF.

This chain connects TRBV3-1 (or the pseudogene TRBV3-2) to TRBJ1-2; D is unresolved. The V end was cut by 4 bases, the J end by 8 bases, with 14 bases between. CDR1 is LGHDT and CDR2 is YNNKEL in the germline V gene (reference sequence). The CDR3 contains 13 residues. CDR3 sequence: CASSLRSSGGYTF. For the CDR3, the DNA is TGTGCCAGCAGCCTGAGGTCTTCGGGAGGCTACACCTTC.

The chain carries TRBV28 and TRBJ1-2; 7 nucleotides agree with TRBD1. The V and J ends lost 10 bases and 7 bases, in that order; junction bases with no gene match: 15. The CDR3 spans 14 residues. Germline assignment: CDR1 MDHEN and CDR2 SYDVKM. The CDR3 loop reads CATSDRQGRSGYTF. CDR3 in DNA: TGTGCCACCTCCGATAGACAGGGAAGGTCTGGCTACACCTTC.

J is TRBJ2-5 and V is TRBV18; 11 bases match TRBD2. V trimming: 3 bases; J trimming: 2 bases; junction bases outside the gene matches: 2. The length of the CDR3 is 15 residues. CDR1 and CDR2 from the germline V gene are KGHSH and LQKENI. The CDR3 here is CASSPGLAAQETQYF. The CDR3 nucleotides are TGTGCCAGCTCACCGGGACTAGCGGCACAAGAGACCCAGTACTTC.

J is TRBJ1-5 and V is TRBV28; TRBD1 might be the D (5 bases). Germline V CDR1 and CDR2: MDHEN, SYDVKM. With 4 bases removed from V and 3 bases from J, the gap between germline ends came to 10 bases. The length of the CDR3 is 14 residues. The CDR3 loop is CASSWGGTNQPQHF. The CDR3 bases are TGTGCCAGCAGTTGGGGAGGGACCAATCAGCCCCAGCATTTT.

The chain joins TRBV11-2 to TRBJ2-7, with 7 bases matching TRBD1. The CDR3 loop spans 12 amino acids. The germline gives CDR1 SGHAT, CDR2 FQNNGV. Trimming cost V 6 bases and J 3 bases; bases outside gene matches: 2. CDR3 amino acids: CASRRQGYEQYF. In DNA, the CDR3 is TGTGCCAGCAGACGACAGGGCTACGAGCAGTACTTC.

The CDR3 region has the DNA TGCGCCAGCAGCCAAGTAGGGGACAGAACCTACGAGCAGTACTTC. This encodes CASSQVGDRTYEQYF. V is TRBV4-1 and J is TRBJ2-7; 7 bases fit TRBD1. Germline V CDR1 and CDR2: MGHRA, YSYEKL. Losses at the gene ends were 1 base for V and 2 bases for J; bases not matched to a gene: 5. The CDR3 consists of 15 residues.

The rearrangement uses TRBV28 and TRBJ1-5; D is perhaps TRBD1 (6 bases). V dropped 6 bases and J dropped 1 base, with 10 bases sitting between them. Germline V gene data show CDR1 as MDHEN and CDR2 as SYDVKM. The CDR3 is made up of 14 amino acids. In DNA form, the CDR3 reads TGTGCCAGCAGGGGAGGGGGAAGCAATCAGCCCCAGCATTTT. Amino acids: CASRGGGSNQPQHF.

This clone appeared a few times. The V call is TRBV27, the J call TRBJ2-7; TRBD2 aligns across 10 bases. Trimming at V came to 2 bases and at J to 2 bases, leaving 6 bases not matched to a gene. Germline V gene data show CDR1 as MNHEY and CDR2 as SMNVEV (reference sequence). This CDR3 region has 16 residues. The CDR3 DNA is TGTGCCAGCAGTTTACGCACTAGCGGGGCTACCTACGAGCAGTACTTC. Amino acids: CASSLRTSGATYEQYF.

This clone occurred a few times. CDR3 protein: CASSLGEGNSPLHF. CDR3 DNA sequence: TGTGCCAGCAGCCTAGGGGAGGGGAATTCACCCCTCCACTTT. The V and J genes are TRBV2 and TRBJ1-6, with D possibly matching TRBD1 (5 bases). V was clipped by 6 bases and J by 7 bases, with 13 bases between them. The CDR3 contains 14 residues. Germline V CDR1 and CDR2: SNHLY, FYNNEI.

The rearrangement joins TRBV5-4 to TRBJ2-5; a weak D match, TRBD1 (6 bases). CDR1 is SGHNT and CDR2 is YYREEE in the germline V gene (reference sequence). V lost 4 bases to trimming and J lost 2 bases, with 15 bases between them. The CDR3 loop spans 15 amino acids. CDR3 residues: CASSKPTGRQETQYF. The CDR3 DNA sequence: TGTGCCAGCAGCAAACCGACAGGCCGACAAGAGACCCAGTACTTC.